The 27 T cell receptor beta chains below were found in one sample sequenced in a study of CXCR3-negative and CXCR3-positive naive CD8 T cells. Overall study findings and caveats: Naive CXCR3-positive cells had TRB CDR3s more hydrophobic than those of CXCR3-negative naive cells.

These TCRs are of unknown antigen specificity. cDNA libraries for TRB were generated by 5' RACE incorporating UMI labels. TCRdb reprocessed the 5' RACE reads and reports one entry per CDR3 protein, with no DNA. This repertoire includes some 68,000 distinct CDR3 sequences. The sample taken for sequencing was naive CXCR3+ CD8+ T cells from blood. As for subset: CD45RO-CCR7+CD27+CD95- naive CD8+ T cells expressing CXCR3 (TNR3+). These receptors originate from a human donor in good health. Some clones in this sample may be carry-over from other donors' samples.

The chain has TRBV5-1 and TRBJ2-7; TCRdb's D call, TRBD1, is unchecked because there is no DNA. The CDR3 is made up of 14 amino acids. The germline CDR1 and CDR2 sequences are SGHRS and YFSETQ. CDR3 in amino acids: CASSLEGGGYEQYF.

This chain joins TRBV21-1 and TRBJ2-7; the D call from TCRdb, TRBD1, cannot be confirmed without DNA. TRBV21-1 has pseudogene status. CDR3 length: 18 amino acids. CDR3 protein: CASSKAPPAAGGTYEQYF.

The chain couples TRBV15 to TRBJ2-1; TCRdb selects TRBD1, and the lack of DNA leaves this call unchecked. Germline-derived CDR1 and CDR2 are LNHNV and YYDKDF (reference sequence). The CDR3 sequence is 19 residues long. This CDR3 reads CATSRDLPGQGRRGNEQFF. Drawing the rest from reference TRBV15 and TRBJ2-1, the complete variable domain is DAMVIQNPRYQVTQFGKPVTLSCSQTLNHNVMYWYQQKSSQAPKLLFHYYDKDFNNEADTPDNFQSRRPNTSFCFLDIRSPGLGDTAMYLCATSRDLPGQGRRGNEQFFGPGTRLTVL.

The CDR3 sequence: CASSQTHSTGTGPYEQYF. This chain connects TRBV23-1 to TRBJ2-7; there is no DNA to check the TCRdb D call of TRBD1. TRBV23-1 is annotated as an ORF whose role is uncertain. The CDR3 contains 18 residues.

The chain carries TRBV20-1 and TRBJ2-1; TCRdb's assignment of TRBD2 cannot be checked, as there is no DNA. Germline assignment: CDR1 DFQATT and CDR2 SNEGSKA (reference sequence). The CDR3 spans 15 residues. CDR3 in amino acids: CSATSGAHRRDEQFF.

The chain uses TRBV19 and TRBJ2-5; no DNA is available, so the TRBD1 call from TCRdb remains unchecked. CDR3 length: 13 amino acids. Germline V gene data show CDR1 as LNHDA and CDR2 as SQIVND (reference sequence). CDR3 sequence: CASSSWGFETQYF.

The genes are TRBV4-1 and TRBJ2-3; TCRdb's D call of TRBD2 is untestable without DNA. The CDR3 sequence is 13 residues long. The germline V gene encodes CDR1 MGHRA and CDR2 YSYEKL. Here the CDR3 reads CATSGPNTDTQYF.

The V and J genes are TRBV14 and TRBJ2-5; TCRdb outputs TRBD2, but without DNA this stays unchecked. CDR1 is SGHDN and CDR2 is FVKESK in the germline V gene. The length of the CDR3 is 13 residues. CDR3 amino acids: CASSQGRGETQYF.

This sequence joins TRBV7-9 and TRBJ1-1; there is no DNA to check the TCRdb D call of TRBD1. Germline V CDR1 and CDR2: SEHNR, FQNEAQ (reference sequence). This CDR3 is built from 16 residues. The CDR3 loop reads CASSSPQGFTFAEAFF.

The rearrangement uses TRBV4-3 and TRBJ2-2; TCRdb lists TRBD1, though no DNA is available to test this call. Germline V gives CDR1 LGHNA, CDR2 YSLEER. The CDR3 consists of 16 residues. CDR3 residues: CASSRDFDGGTGELFF.

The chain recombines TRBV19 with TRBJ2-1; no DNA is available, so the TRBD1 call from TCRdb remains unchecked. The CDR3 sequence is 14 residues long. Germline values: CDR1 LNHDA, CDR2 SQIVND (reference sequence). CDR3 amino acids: CASSIGPLADEQFF.

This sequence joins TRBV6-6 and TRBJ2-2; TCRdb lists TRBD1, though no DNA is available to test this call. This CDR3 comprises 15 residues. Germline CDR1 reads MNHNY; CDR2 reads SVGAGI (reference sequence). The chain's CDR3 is CASSFQGTNTGELFF.

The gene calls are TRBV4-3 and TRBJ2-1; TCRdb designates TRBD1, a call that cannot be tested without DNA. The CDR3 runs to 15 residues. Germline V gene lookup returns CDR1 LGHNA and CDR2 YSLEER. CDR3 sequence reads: CASSQGGDSYNEQFF.

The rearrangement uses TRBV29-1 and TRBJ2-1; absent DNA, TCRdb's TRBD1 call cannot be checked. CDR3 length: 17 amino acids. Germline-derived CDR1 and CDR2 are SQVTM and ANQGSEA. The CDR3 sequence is CSDGPTGPSSSYNEQFF.

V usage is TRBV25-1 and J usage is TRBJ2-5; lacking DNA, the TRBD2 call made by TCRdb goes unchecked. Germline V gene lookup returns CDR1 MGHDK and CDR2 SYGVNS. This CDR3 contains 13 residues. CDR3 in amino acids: CASSGLGGETQYF.

The CDR3 spells CASSETNELEQFF. V is TRBV5-1 and J is TRBJ2-1. Germline V gene lookup returns CDR1 SGHRS and CDR2 YFSETQ. The CDR3 totals 13 residues.

CDR3 in amino acids: CASSRDSSGSSYNEQFF. The V call is TRBV5-1, the J call TRBJ2-1; TCRdb's D gene call, TRBD2, goes unchecked for lack of DNA. This CDR3 region has 17 residues. CDR1 SGHRS and CDR2 YFSETQ come from the germline V gene. Full variable domain (remainder filled in from reference TRBV5-1 and TRBJ2-1): KAGVTQTPRYLIKTRGQQVTLSCSPISGHRSVSWYQQTPGQGLQFLFEYFSETQRNKGNFPGRFSGRQFSNSRSEMNVSTLELGDSALYLCASSRDSSGSSYNEQFFGPGTRLTVL.

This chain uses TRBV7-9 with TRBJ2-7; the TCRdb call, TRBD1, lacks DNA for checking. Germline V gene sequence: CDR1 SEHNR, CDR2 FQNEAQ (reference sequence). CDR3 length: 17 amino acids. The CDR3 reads CASSLAAGGAKTYEQYF.

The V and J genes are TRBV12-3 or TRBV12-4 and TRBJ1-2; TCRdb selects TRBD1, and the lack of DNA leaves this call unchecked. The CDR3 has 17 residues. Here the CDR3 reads CASLPRSRGPGVYGYTF.

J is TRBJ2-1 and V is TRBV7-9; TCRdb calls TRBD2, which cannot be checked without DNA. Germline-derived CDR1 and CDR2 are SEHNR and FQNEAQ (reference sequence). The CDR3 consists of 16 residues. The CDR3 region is CASSPPGTSELNEQFF.

The CDR3 region is CSASHSSGVSYNEQFF. The V and J genes are TRBV20-1 and TRBJ2-1. The germline V gene encodes CDR1 DFQATT and CDR2 SNEGSKA (reference sequence). This CDR3 is 16 amino acids long.

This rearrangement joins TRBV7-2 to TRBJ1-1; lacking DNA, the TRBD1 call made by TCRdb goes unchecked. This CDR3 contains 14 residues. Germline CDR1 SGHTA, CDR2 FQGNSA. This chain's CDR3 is CASSLSGEEVEAFF.

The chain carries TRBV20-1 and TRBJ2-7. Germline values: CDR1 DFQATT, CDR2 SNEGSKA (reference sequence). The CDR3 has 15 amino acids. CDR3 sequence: CSANTVVGFTDEQYF.

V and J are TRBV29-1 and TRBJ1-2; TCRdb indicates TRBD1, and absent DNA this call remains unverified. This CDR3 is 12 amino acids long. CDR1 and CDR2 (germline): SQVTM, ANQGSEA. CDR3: CSVVGGDYGYTF.

This CDR3 is CSARASYRGRITGELFF. The chain combines TRBV20-1 with TRBJ2-2; TCRdb calls TRBD1, which cannot be checked without DNA. This CDR3 is 17 amino acids long. CDR1 DFQATT and CDR2 SNEGSKA come from the germline V gene (reference sequence).

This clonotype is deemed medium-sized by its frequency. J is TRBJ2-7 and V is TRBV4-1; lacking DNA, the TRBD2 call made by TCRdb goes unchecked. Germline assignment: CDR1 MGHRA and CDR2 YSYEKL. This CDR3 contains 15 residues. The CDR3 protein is CASSQVVAGDYEQYF.

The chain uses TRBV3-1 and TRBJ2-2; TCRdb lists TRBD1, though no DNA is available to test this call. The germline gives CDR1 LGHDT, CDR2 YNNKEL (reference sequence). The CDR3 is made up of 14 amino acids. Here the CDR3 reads CASSQTGGTGELFF. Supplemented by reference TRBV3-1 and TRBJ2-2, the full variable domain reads DTAVSQTPKYLVTQMGNDKSIKCEQNLGHDTMYWYKQDSKKFLKIMFSYNNKELIINETVPNRFSPKSPDKAHLNLHINSLELGDSAVYFCASSQTGGTGELFFGEGSRLTVL.